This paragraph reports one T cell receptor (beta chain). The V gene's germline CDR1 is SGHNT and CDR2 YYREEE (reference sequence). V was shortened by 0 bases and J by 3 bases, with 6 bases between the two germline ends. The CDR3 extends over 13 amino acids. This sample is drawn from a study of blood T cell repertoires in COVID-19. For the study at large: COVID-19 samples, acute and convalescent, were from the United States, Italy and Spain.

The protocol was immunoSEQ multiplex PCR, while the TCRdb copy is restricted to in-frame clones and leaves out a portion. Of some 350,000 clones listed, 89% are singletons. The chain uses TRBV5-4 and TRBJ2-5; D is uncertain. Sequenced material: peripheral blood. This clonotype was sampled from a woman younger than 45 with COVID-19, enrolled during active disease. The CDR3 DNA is TGTGCCAGCAGCTTGGGGGCCAAAGAGACCCAGTACTTC. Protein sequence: CASSLGAKETQYF.